Described below is a single T cell receptor beta chain sequence and its context. The data were obtained in a study of T cell changes during pregnancy in multiple sclerosis. The V and J ends lost 5 bases and 6 bases, in that order; junction bases with no gene match: 8. From germline, CDR1 is SGHTA and CDR2 FQGNSA. This CDR3 is 15 amino acids long. Some clones are missing from TCRdb's copy, which holds only in-frame ones; the method was immunoSEQ multiplex PCR. The sample lists about 110,000 clones, around 93% occurring once. This specimen consisted of peripheral blood, obtained in the third trimester of pregnancy. The V gene is TRBV7-2, the J gene TRBJ1-2; 11 bases agree with TRBD1. This clonotype was obtained from a female donor in good health, enrolled as a control in a pregnancy study. CDR3 residues: CASSPGQGARNGYTF. CDR3 nucleotide sequence: TGTGCCAGCAGCCCCGGACAGGGGGCGCGGAATGGCTACACCTTC.